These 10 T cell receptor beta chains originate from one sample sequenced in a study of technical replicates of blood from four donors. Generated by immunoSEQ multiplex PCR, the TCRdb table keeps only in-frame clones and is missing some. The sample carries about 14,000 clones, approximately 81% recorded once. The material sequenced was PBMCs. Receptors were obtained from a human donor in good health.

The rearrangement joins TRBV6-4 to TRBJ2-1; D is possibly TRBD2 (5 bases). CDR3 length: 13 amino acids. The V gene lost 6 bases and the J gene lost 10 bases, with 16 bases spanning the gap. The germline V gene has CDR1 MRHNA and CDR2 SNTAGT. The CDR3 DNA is TGTGCCAGCAGCCGGACTCATCTGGAGGAGCAGTTCTTC. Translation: CASSRTHLEEQFF.

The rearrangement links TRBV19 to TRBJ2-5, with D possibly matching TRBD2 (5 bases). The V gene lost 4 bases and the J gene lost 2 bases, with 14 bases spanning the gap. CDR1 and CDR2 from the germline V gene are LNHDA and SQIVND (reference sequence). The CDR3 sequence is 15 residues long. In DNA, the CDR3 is TGTGCCAGTAGTACGACAACACTAGATCAAGAGACCCAGTACTTC. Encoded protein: CASSTTTLDQETQYF.

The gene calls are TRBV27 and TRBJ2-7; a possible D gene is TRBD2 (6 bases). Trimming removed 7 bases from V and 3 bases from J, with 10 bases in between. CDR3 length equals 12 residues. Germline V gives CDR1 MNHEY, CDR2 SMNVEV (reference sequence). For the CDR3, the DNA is TGTGCCAGCACTAATAGCGGCTACGAGCAGTACTTC. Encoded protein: CASTNSGYEQYF.

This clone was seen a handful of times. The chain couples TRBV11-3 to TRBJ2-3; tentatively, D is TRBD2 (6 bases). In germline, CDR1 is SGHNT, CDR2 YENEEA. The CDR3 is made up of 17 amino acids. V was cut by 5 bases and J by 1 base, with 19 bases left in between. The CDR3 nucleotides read TGTGCCAGCAGCGTAACACTAGCCAGTTCGGGCACAGATACGCAGTATTTT. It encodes CASSVTLASSGTDTQYF.

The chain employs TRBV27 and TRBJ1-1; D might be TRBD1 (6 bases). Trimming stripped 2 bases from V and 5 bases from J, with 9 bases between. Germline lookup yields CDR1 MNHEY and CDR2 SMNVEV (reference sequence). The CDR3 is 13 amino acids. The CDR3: CASSLQGLTEAFF. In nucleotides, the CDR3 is TGTGCCAGCAGTTTACAGGGGTTGACTGAAGCTTTCTTT.

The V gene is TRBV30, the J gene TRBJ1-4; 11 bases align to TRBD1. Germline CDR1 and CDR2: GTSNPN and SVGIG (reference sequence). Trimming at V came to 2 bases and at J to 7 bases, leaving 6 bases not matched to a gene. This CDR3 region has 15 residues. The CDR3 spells CAWSPRTGGSEKLFF. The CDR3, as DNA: TGTGCCTGGAGTCCACGGACAGGGGGCAGTGAAAAACTGTTTTTT.

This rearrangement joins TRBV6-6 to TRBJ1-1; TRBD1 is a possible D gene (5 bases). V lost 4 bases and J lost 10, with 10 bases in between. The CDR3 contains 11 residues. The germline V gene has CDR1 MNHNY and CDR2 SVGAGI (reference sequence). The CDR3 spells CASSSQGLAFF. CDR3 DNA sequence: TGTGCCAGCAGTTCTCAGGGCCTAGCTTTCTTT.

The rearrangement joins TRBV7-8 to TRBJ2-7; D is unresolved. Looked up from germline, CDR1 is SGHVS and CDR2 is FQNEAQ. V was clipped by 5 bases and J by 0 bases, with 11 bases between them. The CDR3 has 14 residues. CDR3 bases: TGTGCCAGCAGCCCGCAAGAGGTCTCCTACGAGCAGTACTTC. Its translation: CASSPQEVSYEQYF. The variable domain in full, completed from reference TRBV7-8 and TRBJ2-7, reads GAGVSQSPRYKVAKRGQDVALRCDPISGHVSLFWYQQALGQGPEFLTYFQNEAQLDKSGLPSDRFFAERPEGSVSTLKIQRTQQEDSAVYLCASSPQEVSYEQYFGPGTRLTVT.

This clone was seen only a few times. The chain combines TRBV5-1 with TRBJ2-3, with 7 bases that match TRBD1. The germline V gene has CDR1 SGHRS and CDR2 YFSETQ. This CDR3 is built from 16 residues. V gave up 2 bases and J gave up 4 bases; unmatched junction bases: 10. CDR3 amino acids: CASSFSRGQTPDTQYF. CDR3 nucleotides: TGCGCCAGCAGCTTCTCACGGGGACAGACTCCAGATACGCAGTATTTT.

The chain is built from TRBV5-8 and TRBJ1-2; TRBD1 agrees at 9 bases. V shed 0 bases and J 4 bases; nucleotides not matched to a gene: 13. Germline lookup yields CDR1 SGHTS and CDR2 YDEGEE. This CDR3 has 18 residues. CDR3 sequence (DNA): TGTGCCAGCAGCTTGGACAGGGGGCGCGGGGGCTCGTCCTATGGCTACACCTTC. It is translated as CASSLDRGRGGSSYGYTF.